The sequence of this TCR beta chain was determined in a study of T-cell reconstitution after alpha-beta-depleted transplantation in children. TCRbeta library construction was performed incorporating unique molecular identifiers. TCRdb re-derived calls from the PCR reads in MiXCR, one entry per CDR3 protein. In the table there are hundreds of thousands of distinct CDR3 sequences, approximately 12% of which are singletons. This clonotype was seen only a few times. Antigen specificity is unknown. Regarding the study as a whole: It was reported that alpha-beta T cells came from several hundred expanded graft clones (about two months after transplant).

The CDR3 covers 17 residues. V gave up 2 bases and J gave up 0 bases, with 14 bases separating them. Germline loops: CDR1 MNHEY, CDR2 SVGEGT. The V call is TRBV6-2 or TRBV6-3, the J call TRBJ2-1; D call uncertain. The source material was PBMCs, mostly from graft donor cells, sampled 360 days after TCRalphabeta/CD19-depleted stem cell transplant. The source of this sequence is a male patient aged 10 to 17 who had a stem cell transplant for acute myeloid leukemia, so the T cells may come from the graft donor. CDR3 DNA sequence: TGTGCCAGCAGTTACGTGAACCGGAGACCCTCCTACAATGAGCAGTTCTTC. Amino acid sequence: CASSYVNRRPSYNEQFF.